This TCR beta chain was identified in a study of T-cell memory formation after mild COVID-19. Study at large: Largely, the TCR clusters proved donor specific. Study-level results: The appearance of some responding clones in pre-infection memory suggested that cross-reactive memory joined. Still unconfirmed is whether the second-wave clones peaking on day 37 recognized SARS-CoV-2.

TCR alpha and TCR beta cDNA libraries carrying sample barcodes and UMIs were produced by 5'RACE using constant-segment primers. TCRdb re-derived calls from the 5' RACE reads in MiXCR, one entry per CDR3 protein. Of some 290,000 distinct CDR3 sequences listed, 15% to 20% are singletons. With respect to this clonotype: Its cognate antigen is unknown.

Trimming cost V 3 bases and J 0 bases; bases outside gene matches: 4. This CDR3 contains 16 residues. The J gene is TRBJ2-3, the V gene TRBV12-3 or TRBV12-4, with 9 bases lining up with TRBD2. The sample comprised PBMCs or a T cell subset sorted from them (not recorded which). The receptor was derived from a man aged 18-30 years who had mild COVID-19 (a few samples of this study predate the infection). Cell type and time point are not known. The CDR3, as DNA: TGTGCCAGCAGTTTGCTAGCGGGGTCTAGCACAGATACGCAGTATTTT. Translated, it gives CASSLLAGSSTDTQYF.